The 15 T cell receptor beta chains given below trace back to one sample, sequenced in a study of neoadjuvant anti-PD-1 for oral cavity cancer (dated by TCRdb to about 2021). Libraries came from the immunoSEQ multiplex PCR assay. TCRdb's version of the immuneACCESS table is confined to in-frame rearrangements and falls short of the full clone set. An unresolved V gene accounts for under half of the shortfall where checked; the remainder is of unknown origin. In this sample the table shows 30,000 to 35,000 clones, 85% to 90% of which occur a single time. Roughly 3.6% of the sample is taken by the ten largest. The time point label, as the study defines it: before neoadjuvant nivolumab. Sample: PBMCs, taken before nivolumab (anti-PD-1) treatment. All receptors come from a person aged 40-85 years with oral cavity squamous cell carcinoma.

In DNA, the CDR3 is TGCAGTGCTAGGATCAGGGAGACCCAGTACTTC. Protein: CSARIRETQYF. The J gene is TRBJ2-5, the V gene TRBV20-1; D not certain. From germline, CDR1 is DFQATT and CDR2 SNEGSKA (reference sequence). The CDR3 is 11 residues long. V dropped 3 bases and J dropped 5 bases, with 7 bases sitting between them.

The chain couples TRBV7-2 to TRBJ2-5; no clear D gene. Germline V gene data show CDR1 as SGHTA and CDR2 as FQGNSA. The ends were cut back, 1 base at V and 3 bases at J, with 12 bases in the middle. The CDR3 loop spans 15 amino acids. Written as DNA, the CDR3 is TGTGCCAGCAGCTTAGAACCTTCAGGAAAAGAGACCCAGTACTTC. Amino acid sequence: CASSLEPSGKETQYF. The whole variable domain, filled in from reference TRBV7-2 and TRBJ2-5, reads GAGVSQSPSNKVTEKGKDVELRCDPISGHTALYWYRQSLGQGLEFLIYFQGNSAPDKSGLPSDRFSAERTGGSVSTLTIQRTQQEDSAVYLCASSLEPSGKETQYFGPGTRLLVL.

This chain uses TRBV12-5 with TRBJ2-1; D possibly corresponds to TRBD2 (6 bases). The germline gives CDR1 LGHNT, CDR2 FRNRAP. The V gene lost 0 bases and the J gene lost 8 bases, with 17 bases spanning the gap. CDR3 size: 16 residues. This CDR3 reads CASGLVWSGVGDEQFF. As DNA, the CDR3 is TGTGCTAGTGGTTTGGTCTGGTCGGGGGTTGGGGATGAGCAGTTCTTC.

The CDR3 nucleotides are TGTGCCAGTAGTATGGGAGGGTTGGGGTACACTGAAGCTTTCTTT. Protein product: CASSMGGLGYTEAFF. The chain employs TRBV19 and TRBJ1-1; no firm D call. The V and J ends lost 3 bases and 3 bases respectively, with 14 bases between them. The CDR3 runs 15 residues. Germline V gives CDR1 LNHDA, CDR2 SQIVND (reference sequence).

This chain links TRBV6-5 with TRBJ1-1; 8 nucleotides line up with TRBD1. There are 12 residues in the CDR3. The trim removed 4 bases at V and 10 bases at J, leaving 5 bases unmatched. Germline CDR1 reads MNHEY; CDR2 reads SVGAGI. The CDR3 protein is CASSSQGAGAFF. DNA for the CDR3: TGTGCCAGCAGTTCCCAGGGGGCCGGAGCTTTCTTT.

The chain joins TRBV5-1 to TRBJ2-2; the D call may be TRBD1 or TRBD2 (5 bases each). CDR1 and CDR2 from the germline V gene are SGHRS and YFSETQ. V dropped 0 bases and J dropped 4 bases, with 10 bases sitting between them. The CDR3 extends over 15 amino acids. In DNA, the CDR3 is TGCGCCAGCAGCTTGGGGGGACGGACCACCGGGGAGCTGTTTTTT. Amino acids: CASSLGGRTTGELFF. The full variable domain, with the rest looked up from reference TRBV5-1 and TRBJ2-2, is KAGVTQTPRYLIKTRGQQVTLSCSPISGHRSVSWYQQTPGQGLQFLFEYFSETQRNKGNFPGRFSGRQFSNSRSEMNVSTLELGDSALYLCASSLGGRTTGELFFGEGSRLTVL.

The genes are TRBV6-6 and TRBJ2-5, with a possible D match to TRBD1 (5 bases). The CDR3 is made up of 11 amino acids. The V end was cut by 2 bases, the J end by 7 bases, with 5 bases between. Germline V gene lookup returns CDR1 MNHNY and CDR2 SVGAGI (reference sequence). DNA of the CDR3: TGTGCCAGCAGTTACAGGGGGACCCAGTACTTC. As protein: CASSYRGTQYF.

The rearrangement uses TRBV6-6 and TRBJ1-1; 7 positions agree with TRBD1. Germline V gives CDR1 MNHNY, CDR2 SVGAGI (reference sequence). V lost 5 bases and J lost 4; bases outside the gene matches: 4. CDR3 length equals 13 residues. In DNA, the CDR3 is TGTGCCAGCAGTCCAGGGGGATTCACTGAAGCTTTCTTT. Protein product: CASSPGGFTEAFF.

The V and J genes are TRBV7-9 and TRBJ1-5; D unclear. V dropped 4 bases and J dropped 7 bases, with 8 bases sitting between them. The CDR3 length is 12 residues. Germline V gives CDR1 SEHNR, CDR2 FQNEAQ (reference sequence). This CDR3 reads CASSSVGQPQHF. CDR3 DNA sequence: TGTGCCAGCAGCTCCGTGGGCCAGCCCCAGCATTTT.

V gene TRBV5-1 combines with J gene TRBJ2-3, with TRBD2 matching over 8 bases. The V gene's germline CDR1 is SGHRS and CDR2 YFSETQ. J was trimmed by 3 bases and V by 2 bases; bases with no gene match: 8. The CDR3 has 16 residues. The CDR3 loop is CASSFDRGGATDTQYF. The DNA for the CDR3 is TGCGCCAGCAGCTTTGATCGGGGGGGCGCGACAGATACGCAGTATTTT. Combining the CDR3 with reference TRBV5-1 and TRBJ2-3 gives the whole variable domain KAGVTQTPRYLIKTRGQQVTLSCSPISGHRSVSWYQQTPGQGLQFLFEYFSETQRNKGNFPGRFSGRQFSNSRSEMNVSTLELGDSALYLCASSFDRGGATDTQYFGPGTRLTVL.

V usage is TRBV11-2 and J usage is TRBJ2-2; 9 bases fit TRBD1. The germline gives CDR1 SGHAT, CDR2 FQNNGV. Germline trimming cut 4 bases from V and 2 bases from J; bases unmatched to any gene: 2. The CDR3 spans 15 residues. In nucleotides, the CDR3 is TGTGCCAGCAGCTGGGGACAGGGCAACACCGGGGAGCTGTTTTTT. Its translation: CASSWGQGNTGELFF.

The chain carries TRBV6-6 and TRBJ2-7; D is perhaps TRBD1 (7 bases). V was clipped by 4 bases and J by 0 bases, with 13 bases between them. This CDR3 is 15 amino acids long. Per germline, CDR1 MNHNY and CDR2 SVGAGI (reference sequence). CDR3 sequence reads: CASSSDREASYEQYF. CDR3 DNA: TGTGCCAGCAGTTCAGACAGGGAGGCCTCCTACGAGCAGTACTTC.

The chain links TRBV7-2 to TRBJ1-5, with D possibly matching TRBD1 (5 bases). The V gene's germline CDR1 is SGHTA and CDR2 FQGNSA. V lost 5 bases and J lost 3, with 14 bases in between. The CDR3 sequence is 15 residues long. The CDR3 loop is CASSIRGRDNQPQHF. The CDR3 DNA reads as TGTGCCAGCAGCATTAGGGGACGGGACAATCAGCCCCAGCATTTT.

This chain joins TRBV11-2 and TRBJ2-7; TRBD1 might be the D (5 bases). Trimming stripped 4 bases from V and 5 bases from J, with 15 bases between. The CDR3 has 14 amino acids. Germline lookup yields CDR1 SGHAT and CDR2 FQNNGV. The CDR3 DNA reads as TGTGCCAGCAGCTCGGACACCCGAGTGGACGAGCAGTACTTC. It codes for CASSSDTRVDEQYF. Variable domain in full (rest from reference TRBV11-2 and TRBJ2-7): EAGVAQSPRYKIIEKRQSVAFWCNPISGHATLYWYQQILGQGPKLLIQFQNNGVVDDSQLPKDRFSAERLKGVDSTLKIQPAKLEDSAVYLCASSSDTRVDEQYFGPGTRLTVT.

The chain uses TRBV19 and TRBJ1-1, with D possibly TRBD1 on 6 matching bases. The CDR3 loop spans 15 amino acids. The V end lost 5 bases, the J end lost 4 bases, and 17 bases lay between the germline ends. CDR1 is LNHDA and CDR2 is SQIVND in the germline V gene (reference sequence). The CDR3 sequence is CASSGTLQGSTEAFF. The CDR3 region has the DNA TGTGCCAGTAGTGGCACCCTACAGGGTTCCACTGAAGCTTTCTTT.